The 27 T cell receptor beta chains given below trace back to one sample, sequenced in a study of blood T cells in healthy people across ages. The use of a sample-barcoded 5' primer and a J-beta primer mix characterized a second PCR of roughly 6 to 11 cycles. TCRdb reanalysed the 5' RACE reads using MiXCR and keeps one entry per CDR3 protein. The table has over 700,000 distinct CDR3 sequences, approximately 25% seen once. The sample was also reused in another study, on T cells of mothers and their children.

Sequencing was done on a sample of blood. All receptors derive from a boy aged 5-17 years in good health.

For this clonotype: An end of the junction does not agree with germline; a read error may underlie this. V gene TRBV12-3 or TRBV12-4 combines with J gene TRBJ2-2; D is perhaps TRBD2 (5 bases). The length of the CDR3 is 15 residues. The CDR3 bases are TGTGCCAGCAGTTTATCAGGATTGAACACCGGGGAGCTGCTTTTT. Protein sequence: CASSLSGLNTGELLF.

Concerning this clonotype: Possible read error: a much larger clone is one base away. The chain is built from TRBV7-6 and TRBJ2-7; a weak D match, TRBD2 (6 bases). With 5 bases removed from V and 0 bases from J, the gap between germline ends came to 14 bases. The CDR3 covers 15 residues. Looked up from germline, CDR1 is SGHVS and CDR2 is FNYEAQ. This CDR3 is CASSPRTIVSYEQYF. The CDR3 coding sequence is TGTGCCAGCAGCCCACGGACTATAGTCTCCTACGAGCAGTACTTC. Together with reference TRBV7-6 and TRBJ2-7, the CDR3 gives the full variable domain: GAGVSQSPRYKVTKRGQDVALRCDPISGHVSLYWYRQALGQGPEFLTYFNYEAQQDKSGLPNDRFSAERPEGSISTLTIQRTEQRDSAMYRCASSPRTIVSYEQYFGPGTRLTVT.

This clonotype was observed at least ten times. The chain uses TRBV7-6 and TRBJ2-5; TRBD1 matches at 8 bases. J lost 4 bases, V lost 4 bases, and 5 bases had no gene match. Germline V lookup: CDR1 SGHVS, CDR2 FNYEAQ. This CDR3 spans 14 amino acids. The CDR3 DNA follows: TGTGCCAGCAGCTCAGGACAGGGTCGAGAGACCCAGTACTTC. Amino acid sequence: CASSSGQGRETQYF.

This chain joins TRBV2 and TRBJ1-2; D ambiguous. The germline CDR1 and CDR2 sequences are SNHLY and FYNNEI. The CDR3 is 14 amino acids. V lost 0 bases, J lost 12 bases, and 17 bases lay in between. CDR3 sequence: CASSEAGLGSGDTF. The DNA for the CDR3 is TGTGCCAGCAGTGAAGCCGGGCTTGGCAGCGGAGACACCTTC.

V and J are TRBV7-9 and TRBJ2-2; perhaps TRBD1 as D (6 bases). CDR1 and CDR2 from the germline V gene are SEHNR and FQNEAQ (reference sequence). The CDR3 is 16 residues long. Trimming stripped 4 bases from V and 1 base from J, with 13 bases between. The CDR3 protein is CASSSLGAWNTGELFF. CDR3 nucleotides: TGTGCCAGCAGCTCCCTGGGGGCATGGAACACCGGGGAGCTGTTTTTT.

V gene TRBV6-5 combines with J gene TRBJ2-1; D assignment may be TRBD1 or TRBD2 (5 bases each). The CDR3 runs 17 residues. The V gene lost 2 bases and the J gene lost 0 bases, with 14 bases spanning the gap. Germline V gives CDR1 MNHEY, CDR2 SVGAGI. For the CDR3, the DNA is TGTGCCAGCAGTTACGGGCCTGCCGGGGCCTCCTACAATGAGCAGTTCTTC. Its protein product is CASSYGPAGASYNEQFF.

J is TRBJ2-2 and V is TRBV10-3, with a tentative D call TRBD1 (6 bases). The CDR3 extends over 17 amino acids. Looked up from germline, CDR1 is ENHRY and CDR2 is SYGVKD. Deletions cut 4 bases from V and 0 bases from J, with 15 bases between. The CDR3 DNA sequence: TGTGCCATCAGTGCTACGGTCGGGACAACGAACACCGGGGAGCTGTTTTTT. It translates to CAISATVGTTNTGELFF.

The CDR3 coding sequence is TGTGCTAGTGGTTTATGGGACAGGGATGTCAGAACAGATACGCAGTATTTT. Its protein is CASGLWDRDVRTDTQYF. This sequence joins TRBV12-5 and TRBJ2-3; 9 bases are a match to TRBD1. This CDR3 comprises 17 residues. Germline V gene lookup returns CDR1 LGHNT and CDR2 FRNRAP. V was clipped by 3 bases and J by 3 bases; unmatched bases: 10. Full variable domain (missing parts from reference TRBV12-5 and TRBJ2-3): DARVTQTPRHKVTEMGQEVTMRCQPILGHNTVFWYRQTMMQGLELLAYFRNRAPLDDSGMPKDRFSAEMPDATLATLKIQPSEPRDSAVYFCASGLWDRDVRTDTQYFGPGTRLTVL.

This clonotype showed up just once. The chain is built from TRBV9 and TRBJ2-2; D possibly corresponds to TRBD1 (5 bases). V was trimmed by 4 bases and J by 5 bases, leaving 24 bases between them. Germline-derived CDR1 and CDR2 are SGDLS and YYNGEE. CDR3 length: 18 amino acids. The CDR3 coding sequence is TGTGCCAGCAGCCCTACGACAGTCCGGTCACCATTTACCGGGGAGCTGTTTTTT. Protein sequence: CASSPTTVRSPFTGELFF. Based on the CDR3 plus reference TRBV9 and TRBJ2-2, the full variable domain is DSGVTQTPKHLITATGQRVTLRCSPRSGDLSVYWYQQSLDQGLQFLIQYYNGEERAKGNILERFSAQQFPDLHSELNLSSLELGDSALYFCASSPTTVRSPFTGELFFGEGSRLTVL.

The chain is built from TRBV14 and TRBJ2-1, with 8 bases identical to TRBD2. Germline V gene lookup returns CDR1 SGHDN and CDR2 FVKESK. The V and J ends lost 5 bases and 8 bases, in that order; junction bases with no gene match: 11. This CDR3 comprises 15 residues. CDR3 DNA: TGTGCCAGCAGCGCCCCGGGACTAGTAACCCATGAGCAGTTCTTC. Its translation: CASSAPGLVTHEQFF.

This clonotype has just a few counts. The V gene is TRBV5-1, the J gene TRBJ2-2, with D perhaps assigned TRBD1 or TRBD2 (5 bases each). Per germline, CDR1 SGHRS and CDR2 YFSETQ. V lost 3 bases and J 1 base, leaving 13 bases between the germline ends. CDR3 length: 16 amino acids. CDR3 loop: CASSSPGQMNTGELFF. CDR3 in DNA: TGCGCCAGCAGCTCGCCGGGGCAGATGAACACCGGGGAGCTGTTTTTT.

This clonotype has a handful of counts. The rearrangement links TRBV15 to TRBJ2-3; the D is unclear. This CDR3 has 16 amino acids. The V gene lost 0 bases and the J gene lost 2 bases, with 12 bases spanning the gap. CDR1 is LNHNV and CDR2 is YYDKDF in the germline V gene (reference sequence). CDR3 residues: CATSRDGSSITDTQYF. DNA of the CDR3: TGTGCCACCAGCAGAGATGGATCCAGCATCACAGATACGCAGTATTTT.

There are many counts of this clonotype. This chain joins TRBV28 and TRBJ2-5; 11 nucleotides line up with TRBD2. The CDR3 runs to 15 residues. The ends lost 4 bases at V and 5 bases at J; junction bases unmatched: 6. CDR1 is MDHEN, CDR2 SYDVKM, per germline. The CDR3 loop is CASSSTGTSGETQYF. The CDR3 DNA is TGTGCCAGCAGTTCCACCGGGACTAGCGGCGAGACCCAGTACTTC.

CDR3 protein: CASSGTPTGRGNIQYF. The CDR3 DNA reads TGTGCCAGCAGCGGAACTCCAACAGGCCGCGGAAACATTCAGTACTTC. The chain joins TRBV7-2 to TRBJ2-4; D perhaps matches TRBD1 (5 bases). The CDR3 runs to 16 residues. With 5 bases removed from V and 6 bases from J, the gap between germline ends came to 20 bases. Germline CDR1 is SGHTA and CDR2 is FQGNSA. The variable domain in full, with the rest retrieved from reference TRBV7-2 and TRBJ2-4, is GAGVSQSPSNKVTEKGKDVELRCDPISGHTALYWYRQSLGQGLEFLIYFQGNSAPDKSGLPSDRFSAERTGGSVSTLTIQRTQQEDSAVYLCASSGTPTGRGNIQYFGAGTRLSVL.

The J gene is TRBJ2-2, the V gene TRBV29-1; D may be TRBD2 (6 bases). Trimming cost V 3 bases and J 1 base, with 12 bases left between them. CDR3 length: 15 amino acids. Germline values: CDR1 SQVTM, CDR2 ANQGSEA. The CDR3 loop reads CSVESAGQNTGELFF. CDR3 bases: TGCAGCGTTGAGTCCGCGGGGCAGAACACCGGGGAGCTGTTTTTT.

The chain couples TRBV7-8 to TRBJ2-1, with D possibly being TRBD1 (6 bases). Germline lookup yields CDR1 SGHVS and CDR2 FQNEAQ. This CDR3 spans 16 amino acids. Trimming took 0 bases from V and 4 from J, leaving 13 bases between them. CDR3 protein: CASSLAGAMTYNEQFF. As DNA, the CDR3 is TGTGCCAGCAGCTTAGCGGGGGCGATGACATACAATGAGCAGTTCTTC.

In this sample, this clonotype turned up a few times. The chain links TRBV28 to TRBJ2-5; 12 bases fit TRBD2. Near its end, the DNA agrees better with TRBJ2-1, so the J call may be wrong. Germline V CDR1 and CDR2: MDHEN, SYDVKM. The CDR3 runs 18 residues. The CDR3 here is CASSSNRVRLAGVEEQFF. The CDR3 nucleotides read TGTGCCAGCAGTTCCAACCGAGTCCGACTAGCGGGAGTTGAGGAGCAGTTCTTC.

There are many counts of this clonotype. CDR3 protein: CSVETGVGETQYF. The DNA of the CDR3 is TGCAGCGTTGAGACAGGGGTAGGAGAGACCCAGTACTTC. The chain carries TRBV29-1 and TRBJ2-5; TRBD1 agrees at 8 bases. The V segment lost 3 bases and the J segment 4 bases; nucleotides outside the gene matches: 4. The CDR3 has 13 residues. CDR1 and CDR2 from the germline V gene are SQVTM and ANQGSEA.

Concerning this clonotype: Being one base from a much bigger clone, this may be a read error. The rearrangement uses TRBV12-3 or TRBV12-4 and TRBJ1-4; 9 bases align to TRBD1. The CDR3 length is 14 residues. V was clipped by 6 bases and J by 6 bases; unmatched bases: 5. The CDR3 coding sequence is TGTGCCAGCAGGGCCGGGACAGGGTATGAAAAACTGTTTTTT. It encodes CASRAGTGYEKLFF.

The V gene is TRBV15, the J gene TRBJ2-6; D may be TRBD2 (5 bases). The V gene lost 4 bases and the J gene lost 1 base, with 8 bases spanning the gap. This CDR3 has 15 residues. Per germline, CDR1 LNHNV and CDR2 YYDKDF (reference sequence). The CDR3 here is CATSKGESGANVLTF. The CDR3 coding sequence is TGTGCCACCAGCAAGGGAGAGTCTGGGGCCAACGTCCTGACTTTC.

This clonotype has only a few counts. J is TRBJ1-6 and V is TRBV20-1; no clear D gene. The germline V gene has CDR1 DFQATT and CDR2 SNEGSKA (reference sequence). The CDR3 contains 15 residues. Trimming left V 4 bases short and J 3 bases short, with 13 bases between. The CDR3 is CSATEGGNYNSPLHF. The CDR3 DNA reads TGCAGTGCTACAGAGGGAGGGAACTATAATTCACCCCTCCACTTT.

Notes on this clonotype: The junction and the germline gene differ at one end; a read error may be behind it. Here the CDR3 DNA reads TGCACCAGCGGCCGAGGGTTAGCCAGGAATGAAAAACTGTTTTTT. Translating it yields CTSGRGLARNEKLFF. The J gene is TRBJ1-4, the V gene TRBV5-1; D gene unclear. The CDR3 spans 15 residues. CDR1 SGHRS and CDR2 YFSETQ come from the germline V gene. Combining the CDR3 with reference TRBV5-1 and TRBJ1-4 gives the whole variable domain KAGVTQTPRYLIKTRGQQVTLSCSPISGHRSVSWYQQTPGQGLQFLFEYFSETQRNKGNFPGRFSGRQFSNSRSEMNVSTLELGDSALYLCTSGRGLARNEKLFFGSGTQLSVL.

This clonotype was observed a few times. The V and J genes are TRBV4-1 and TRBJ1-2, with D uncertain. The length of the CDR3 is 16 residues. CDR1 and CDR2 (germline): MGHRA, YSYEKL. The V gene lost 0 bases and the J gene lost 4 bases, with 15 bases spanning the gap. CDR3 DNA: TGCGCCAGCAGCCAAGATTTCACGGATAGGAGCTATGGCTACACCTTC. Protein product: CASSQDFTDRSYGYTF.

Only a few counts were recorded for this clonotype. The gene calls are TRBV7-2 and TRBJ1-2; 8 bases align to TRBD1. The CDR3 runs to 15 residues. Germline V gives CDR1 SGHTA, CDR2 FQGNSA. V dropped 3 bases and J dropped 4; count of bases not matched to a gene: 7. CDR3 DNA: TGTGCCAGCAGCTTTTTGACAGGGGCCGGCTATGGCTACACCTTC. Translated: CASSFLTGAGYGYTF.

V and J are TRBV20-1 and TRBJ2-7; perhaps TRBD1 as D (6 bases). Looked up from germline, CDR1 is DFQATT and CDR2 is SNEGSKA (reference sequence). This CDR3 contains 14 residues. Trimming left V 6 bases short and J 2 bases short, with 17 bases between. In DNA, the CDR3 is TGCAGTGCCAAAATTCAGGGGAGCGCCTACGAGCAGTACTTC. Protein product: CSAKIQGSAYEQYF.

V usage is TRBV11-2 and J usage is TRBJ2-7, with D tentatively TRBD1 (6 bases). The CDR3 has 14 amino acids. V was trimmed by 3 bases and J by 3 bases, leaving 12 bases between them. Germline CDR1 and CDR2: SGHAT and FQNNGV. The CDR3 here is CASSFRGSDYEQYF. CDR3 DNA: TGTGCCAGCAGCTTTAGGGGGTCTGACTACGAGCAGTACTTC.

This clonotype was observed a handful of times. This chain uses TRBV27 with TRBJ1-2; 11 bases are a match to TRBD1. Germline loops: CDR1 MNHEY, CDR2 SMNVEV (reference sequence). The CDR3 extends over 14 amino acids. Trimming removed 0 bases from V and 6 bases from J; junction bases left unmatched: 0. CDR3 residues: CASSLSDRGHGYTF. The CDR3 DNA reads TGTGCCAGCAGTTTATCGGACAGGGGGCATGGCTACACCTTC.